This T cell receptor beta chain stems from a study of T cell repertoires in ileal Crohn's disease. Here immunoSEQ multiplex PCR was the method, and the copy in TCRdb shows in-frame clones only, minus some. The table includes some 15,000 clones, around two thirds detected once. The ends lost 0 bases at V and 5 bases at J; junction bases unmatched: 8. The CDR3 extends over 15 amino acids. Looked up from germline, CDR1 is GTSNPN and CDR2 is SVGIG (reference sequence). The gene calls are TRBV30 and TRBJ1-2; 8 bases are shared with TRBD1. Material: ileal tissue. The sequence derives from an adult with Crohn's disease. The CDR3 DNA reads TGTGCCTGGAGTGTACCGGCAGGGGGCGGTTATGGCTACACCTTC. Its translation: CAWSVPAGGGYGYTF.